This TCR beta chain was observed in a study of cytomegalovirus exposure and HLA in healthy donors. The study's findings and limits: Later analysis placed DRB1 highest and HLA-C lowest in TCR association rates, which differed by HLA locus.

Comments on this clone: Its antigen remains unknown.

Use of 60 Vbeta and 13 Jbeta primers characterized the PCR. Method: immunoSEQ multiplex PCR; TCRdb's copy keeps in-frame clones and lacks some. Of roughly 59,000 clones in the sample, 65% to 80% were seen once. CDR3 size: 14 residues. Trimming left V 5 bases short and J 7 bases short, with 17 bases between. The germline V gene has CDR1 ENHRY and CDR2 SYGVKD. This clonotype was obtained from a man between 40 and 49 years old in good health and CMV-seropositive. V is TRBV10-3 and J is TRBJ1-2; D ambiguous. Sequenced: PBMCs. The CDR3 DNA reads TGTGCCATCAGTTACCAAGCTGGGCCCTTTGGCTACACCTTC. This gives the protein CAISYQAGPFGYTF.